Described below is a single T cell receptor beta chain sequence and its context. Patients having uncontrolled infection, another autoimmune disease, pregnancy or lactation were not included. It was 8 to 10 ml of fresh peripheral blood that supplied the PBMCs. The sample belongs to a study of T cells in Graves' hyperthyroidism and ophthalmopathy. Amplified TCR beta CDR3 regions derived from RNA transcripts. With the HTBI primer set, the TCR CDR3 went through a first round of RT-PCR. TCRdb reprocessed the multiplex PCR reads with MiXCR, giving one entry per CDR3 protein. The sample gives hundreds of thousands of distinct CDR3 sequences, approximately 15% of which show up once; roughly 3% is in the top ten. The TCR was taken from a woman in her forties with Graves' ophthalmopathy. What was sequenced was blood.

CDR3 sequence (DNA): TGTGCCAGCAGCCAACAGGGGGCGCTTGCTAATTCACCCCTCCACTTT. It translates to CASSQQGALANSPLHF. The genes are TRBV3-1 and TRBJ1-6, with TRBD1 identical over 8 bases. The CDR3 is 16 amino acids. The V gene's germline CDR1 is LGHDT and CDR2 YNNKEL (reference sequence). V lost 2 bases and J lost 6; bases outside the gene matches: 6.